This T cell receptor (beta chain) was found in a study of blood T cell repertoires in COVID-19. Study-wide context: Specimens from acute and convalescent COVID-19 originated in the United States, Italy and Spain. In each case, the material was cDNA or gDNA derived from T cells, B-cell-depleted T cells, or PBMCs.

Original methodology: Amplifying reference gene primers gave estimates of nucleated cell counts. The repertoire was sequenced with immunoSEQ multiplex PCR; TCRdb's copy has only in-frame clones and lacks some. V and J calls and clone size are given by that table; D and trimming were obtained from the DNA. Among over 250,000 clones, more than 70% were seen once, and the ten largest hold approximately 2.2%. The V gene's germline CDR1 is LNHNV and CDR2 YYDKDF (reference sequence). This CDR3 spans 14 amino acids. The V end was cut by 5 bases, the J end by 5 bases, with 15 bases between. Sequenced: peripheral blood. The rearrangement uses TRBV15 and TRBJ1-2, with D uncertain. The source of this sequence is a woman aged 45-59 years with acute or convalescent COVID-19. Here the CDR3 reads CATSELWSTYGYTF. Written as DNA, the CDR3 is TGTGCCACCAGCGAACTGTGGTCCACTTATGGCTACACCTTC.